These 10 T cell receptor beta chains were all obtained from the same sample, sequenced in a study of PD-L1 blockade in urothelial cancer. Time point: pretreatment peripheral blood. Data came from immunoSEQ multiplex PCR; TCRdb stores just in-frame clones and leaves some out. The top ten clones hold under 4.5% of a sample with approximately 52,000 clones, approximately 72% of them seen once. The specimen was PBMCs, collected around atezolizumab (anti-PD-L1) treatment. The origin of the receptors is a man in his 70s with urothelial cancer.

This clone appeared a single time. This rearrangement joins TRBV11-3 to TRBJ2-6; TRBD1 agrees at 7 bases. The J segment lost 0 bases and the V segment lost 5 bases, leaving 10 bases of the junction unmatched. This CDR3 has 18 residues. Germline CDR1 reads SGHNT; CDR2 reads YENEEA. Here the CDR3 reads CASSLRQGPSSGANVLTF. DNA of the CDR3: TGTGCCAGCAGCCTACGACAGGGACCCTCCTCTGGGGCCAACGTCCTGACTTTC.

CDR3 region: CASSWATYEQYF. CDR3 coding DNA: TGCGCCAGCAGCTGGGCGACCTACGAGCAGTACTTC. The rearrangement links TRBV4-1 to TRBJ2-7, with D unclear. Germline-derived CDR1 and CDR2 are MGHRA and YSYEKL. The V and J ends lost 5 bases and 2 bases respectively, with 7 bases between them. The CDR3 has 12 residues.

The chain employs TRBV5-6 and TRBJ1-2; 8 nucleotides line up with TRBD1. V dropped 3 bases and J dropped 4; count of bases not matched to a gene: 11. Per germline, CDR1 SGHDT and CDR2 YYEEEE. The CDR3 runs 16 residues. CDR3 sequence reads: CASSYSSPGGGYGYTF. As DNA, the CDR3 is TGTGCCAGCAGCTATAGTAGTCCAGGGGGCGGCTATGGCTACACCTTC.

The chain recombines TRBV27 with TRBJ2-5, with D hard to call. The CDR3 totals 15 residues. The germline V gene encodes CDR1 MNHEY and CDR2 SMNVEV (reference sequence). V lost 8 bases, J lost 0 bases, and 16 bases lay in between. The CDR3 reads CASAESAEYQETQYF. As DNA, the CDR3 is TGTGCCAGCGCGGAGTCCGCGGAGTACCAAGAGACCCAGTACTTC.

The chain carries TRBV5-6 and TRBJ2-2; possibly TRBD2 for D (5 bases). The germline gives CDR1 SGHDT, CDR2 YYEEEE. V gave up 0 bases and J gave up 0 bases, with 15 bases separating them. The CDR3 loop spans 18 amino acids. CDR3 nucleotides: TGTGCCAGCAGCTTGGATGCGGGTTTCTATACGAACACCGGGGAGCTGTTTTTT. It translates to CASSLDAGFYTNTGELFF.

The chain joins TRBV28 to TRBJ2-7, with D possibly matching TRBD1 (6 bases). The ends were cut back, 2 bases at V and 4 bases at J, with 9 bases in the middle. The CDR3 is 13 residues long. Germline CDR1 reads MDHEN; CDR2 reads SYDVKM. The CDR3, as DNA: TGTGCCAGCAGTTTAGGACAGTCGTACGAGCAGTACTTC. This gives the protein CASSLGQSYEQYF.

V usage is TRBV28 and J usage is TRBJ1-1; possible D gene TRBD1, 6 bases. Between the trimmed V and J ends, which lost 6 bases and 3 bases, there was a span of 17 bases. The germline V gene has CDR1 MDHEN and CDR2 SYDVKM. This CDR3 spans 15 amino acids. DNA of the CDR3: TGTGCCAGCAGCTCTCCTTTGGGGGCGTACACTGAAGCTTTCTTT. As protein: CASSSPLGAYTEAFF.

The rearrangement uses TRBV7-2 and TRBJ2-3; D call uncertain. The germline gives CDR1 SGHTA, CDR2 FQGNSA. Trimming took 1 base from V and 9 from J, leaving 17 bases between them. CDR3 length: 15 amino acids. The CDR3 DNA follows: TGTGCCAGCAGCTTAGATGGTACCGCTGTAGAGACGCAGTATTTT. This translates into CASSLDGTAVETQYF.

The genes are TRBV28 and TRBJ2-6; perhaps TRBD2 as D (6 bases). CDR3 length: 15 residues. V dropped 9 bases and J dropped 4 bases, with 16 bases sitting between them. The germline gives CDR1 MDHEN, CDR2 SYDVKM. The CDR3: CASTDGGAGANVLTF. The CDR3 nucleotides read TGTGCCAGTACCGACGGCGGGGCCGGGGCCAACGTCCTGACTTTC.

This chain uses TRBV7-9 with TRBJ2-3; the match to TRBD2 covers 7 bases. Trimming cost V 5 bases and J 8 bases; bases outside gene matches: 4. The CDR3 is made up of 12 amino acids. Germline CDR1 is SEHNR and CDR2 is FQNEAQ (reference sequence). This chain's CDR3 is CASSPGGGTQYF. In nucleotides, the CDR3 is TGTGCCAGCAGCCCCGGCGGGGGTACGCAGTATTTT. Full variable domain (missing parts from reference TRBV7-9 and TRBJ2-3): DTGVSQNPRHKITKRGQNVTFRCDPISEHNRLYWYRQTLGQGPEFLTYFQNEAQLEKSRLLSDRFSAERPKGSFSTLEIQRTEQGDSAMYLCASSPGGGTQYFGPGTRLTVL.